This note documents a single T cell receptor (beta chain) sequence. This entry belongs to a study of shared clonotypes between healthy human individuals. Study-level background: A couple of female and a few male donors aged 18 to 49 were enrolled.

It was across several immunoSEQ plates that each subset's genomic DNA was evenly split. Libraries were prepared by immunoSEQ multiplex PCR; TCRdb keeps only in-frame clonotypes and omits some of them. The table has about 2,100,000 clones, approximately 94% seen once. Terminally differentiated effector memory CD45RA+ cells were excluded by CCR7 positive selection of CD45RO-negative cells. V was clipped by 4 bases and J by 0 bases; unmatched bases: 7. The CDR3 is made up of 16 amino acids. CDR1 is SGHNT and CDR2 is YYREEE in the germline V gene (reference sequence). The chain has TRBV5-4 and TRBJ1-1, with 9 positions matching TRBD1. This TCR was sampled from a young man in good health. Some clones in this sample may be carry-over from other donors' samples. The sequencing sample was made of naive CD8+ T cells from PBMCs. CDR3 amino acids: CASSQGQGILNTEAFF. CDR3 bases: TGTGCCAGCAGCCAAGGACAGGGGATCTTGAACACTGAAGCTTTCTTT.